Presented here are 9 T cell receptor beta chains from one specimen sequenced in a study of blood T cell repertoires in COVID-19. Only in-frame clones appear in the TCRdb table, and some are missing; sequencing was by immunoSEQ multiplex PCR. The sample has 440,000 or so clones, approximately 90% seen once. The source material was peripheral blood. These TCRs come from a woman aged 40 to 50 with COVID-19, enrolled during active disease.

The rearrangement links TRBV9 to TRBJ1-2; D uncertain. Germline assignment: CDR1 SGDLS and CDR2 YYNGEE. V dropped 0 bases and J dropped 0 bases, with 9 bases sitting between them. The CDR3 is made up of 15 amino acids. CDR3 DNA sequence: TGTGCCAGCAGCGTAGGGGCCCAACCTAACTATGGCTACACCTTC. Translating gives CASSVGAQPNYGYTF.

The CDR3 region is CASSNRVEGYTF. CDR3 nucleotides: TGTGCCAGCAGTAACAGGGTGGAAGGCTACACCTTC. This sequence joins TRBV6-2 or TRBV6-3 and TRBJ1-2; maybe TRBD1 (6 bases). CDR3 size: 12 residues. Germline CDR1 and CDR2: MNHEY and SVGEGT. The V gene lost 5 bases and the J gene lost 8 bases, with 12 bases spanning the gap.

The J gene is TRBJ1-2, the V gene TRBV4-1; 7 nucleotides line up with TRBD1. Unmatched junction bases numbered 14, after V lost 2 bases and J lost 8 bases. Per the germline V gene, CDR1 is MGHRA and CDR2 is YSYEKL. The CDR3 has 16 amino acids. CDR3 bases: TGCGCCAGCAGCCAATCCAACGACAGGGTGCGATACGGCTACACCTTC. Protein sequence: CASSQSNDRVRYGYTF.

The chain's CDR3 is CASSYQIASSYNEQFF. CDR3 DNA sequence: TGTGCCAGCAGTTACCAAATTGCGAGCTCCTACAATGAGCAGTTCTTC. This chain uses TRBV6-5 with TRBJ2-1; no clear D gene. Trimming stripped 2 bases from V and 0 bases from J, with 11 bases between. CDR1 and CDR2 (germline): MNHEY, SVGAGI. The length of the CDR3 is 16 residues.

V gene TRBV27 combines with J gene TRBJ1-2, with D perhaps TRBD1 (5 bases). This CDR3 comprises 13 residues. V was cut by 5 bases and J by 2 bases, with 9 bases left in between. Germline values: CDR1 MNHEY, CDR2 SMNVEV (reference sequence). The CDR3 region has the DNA TGTGCCAGCAGTCGGGCAGGGAACTATGGCTACACCTTC. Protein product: CASSRAGNYGYTF.

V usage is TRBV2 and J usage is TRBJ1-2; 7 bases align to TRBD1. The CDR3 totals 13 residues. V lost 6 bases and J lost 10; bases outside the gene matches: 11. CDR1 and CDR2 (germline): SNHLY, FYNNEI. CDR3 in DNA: TGTGCCAGCAGGTTTTTCAGGGGGGATGACTACACCTTC. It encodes CASRFFRGDDYTF.

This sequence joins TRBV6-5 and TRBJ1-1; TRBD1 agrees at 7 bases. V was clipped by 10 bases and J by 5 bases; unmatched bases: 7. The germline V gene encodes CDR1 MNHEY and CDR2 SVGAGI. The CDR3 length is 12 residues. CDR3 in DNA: TGTGCCATCCAGACAGGGTGGACTGAAGCTTTCTTT. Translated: CAIQTGWTEAFF.

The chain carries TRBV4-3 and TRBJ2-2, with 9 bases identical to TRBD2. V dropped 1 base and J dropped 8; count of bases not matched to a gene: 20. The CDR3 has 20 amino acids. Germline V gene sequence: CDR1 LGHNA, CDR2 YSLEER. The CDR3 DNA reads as TGCGCCAGCAGCCAAGCTACTACGTACGGCGGGGGGGCCTCGGGAGGGGAGCTGTTTTTT. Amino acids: CASSQATTYGGGASGGELFF.

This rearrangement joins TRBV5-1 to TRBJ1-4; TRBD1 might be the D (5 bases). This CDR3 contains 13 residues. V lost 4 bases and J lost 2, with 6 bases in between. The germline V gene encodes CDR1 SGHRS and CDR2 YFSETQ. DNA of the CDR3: TGCGCCAGCAGCGGGGGGACTAATGAAAAACTGTTTTTT. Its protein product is CASSGGTNEKLFF. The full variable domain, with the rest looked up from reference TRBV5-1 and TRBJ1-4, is KAGVTQTPRYLIKTRGQQVTLSCSPISGHRSVSWYQQTPGQGLQFLFEYFSETQRNKGNFPGRFSGRQFSNSRSEMNVSTLELGDSALYLCASSGGTNEKLFFGSGTQLSVL.